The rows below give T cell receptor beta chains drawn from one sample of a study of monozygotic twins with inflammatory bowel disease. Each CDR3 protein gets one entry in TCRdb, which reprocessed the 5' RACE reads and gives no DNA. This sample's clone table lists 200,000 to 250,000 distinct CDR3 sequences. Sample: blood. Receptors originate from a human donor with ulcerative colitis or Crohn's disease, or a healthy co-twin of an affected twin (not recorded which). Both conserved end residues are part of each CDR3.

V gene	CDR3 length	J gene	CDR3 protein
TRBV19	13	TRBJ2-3	CASSLTSTDTQYF
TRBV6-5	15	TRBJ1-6	CASSFFGGDRSPLHF
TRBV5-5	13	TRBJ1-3	CASSSWGENTIYF
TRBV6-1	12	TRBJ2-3	CASSDRVDTQYF
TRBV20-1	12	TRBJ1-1	CSASGQHTEAFF
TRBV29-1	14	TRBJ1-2	CSAAGQFPNYGYTF
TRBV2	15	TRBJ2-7	CASSETSGMAGEQYF
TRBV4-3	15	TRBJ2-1	CASSQGTLAPHEQFF
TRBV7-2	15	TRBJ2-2	CASSLVGRNTGELFF
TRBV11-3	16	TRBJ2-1	CASSLGTSGPRNEQFF
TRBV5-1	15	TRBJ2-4	CASSLGGIAKNIQYF